Listed below are T cell receptor beta chains from one sample, sequenced in a study of beta chain features in type 1 diabetes. Some clones are missing from TCRdb's copy, which holds only in-frame ones; the method was immunoSEQ multiplex PCR. The table has around 500,000 clones, more than 9.5% seen once; the top ten hold 0.04% to 0.05%. The sequenced sample was naive CD4+ T cells from blood. All receptors derive from a young woman in good health. The CDR3 runs from the conserved cysteine through the conserved F or W. D genes are given only for firm matches. Size tells how often a clone was seen (once, few, many) or the class of an expanded clone, and some rows leave it out.

d_call,v_call,clone_size,j_call,cdr3_nt,cdr3_aa
-,TRBV19,few,TRBJ2-7,TGTGCCAGTGGCAGGGACGAGCAGTACTTC,CASGRDEQYF
-,TRBV11-3,-,TRBJ2-7,TGTGCCAGCACCCGGGACAACTACGAGCAGTACTTC,CASTRDNYEQYF
TRBD2,TRBV7-2,few,TRBJ2-4,TGTGCCAGCAGCTCAAGAACCAAGACTAGCGGATTAGCCAAAAACATTCAGTACTTC,CASSSRTKTSGLAKNIQYF
-,TRBV18,-,TRBJ2-1,TGTGCCAGCTCACCGACCGGAGGATACAATGAGCAGTTCTTC,CASSPTGGYNEQFF
-,TRBV5-4,few,TRBJ2-3,TGTGCCAGCAGCTTGGTGGCAGATACGCAGTATTTT,CASSLVADTQYF
-,TRBV30,-,TRBJ2-7,TGTGCCTGGAGTAGATTCTACGAGCAGTACTTC,CAWSRFYEQYF
-,TRBV4-2,few,TRBJ2-5,TGTGCCAGCAGCCAAGGAGGCAGGGGACTTGGGGAGACCCAGTACTTC,CASSQGGRGLGETQYF
TRBD2,TRBV14,few,TRBJ2-1,TGTGCCAGCAGCCAAGACTTTAGCGGGAGTCACAGGTTCTTC,CASSQDFSGSHRFF
-,TRBV4-1,few,TRBJ1-2,TGCGCCAGCAGCCAAGATCTCCCTTTGACAGGTTCCGGCTACACCTTC,CASSQDLPLTGSGYTF
-,TRBV7-2,-,TRBJ2-1,TGTGCCAGCAGCTTAAAGGGGCCCTACAATGAGCAGTTCTTC,CASSLKGPYNEQFF
-,TRBV9,-,TRBJ1-3,TGTGCCAGCAGCGCGACGGCAAACACCATATATTTT,CASSATANTIYF
TRBD2,TRBV5-4,-,TRBJ2-5,TGTGCCAGCAGCTTAACGAGCGGGGGGCACGAGACCCAGTACTTC,CASSLTSGGHETQYF
-,TRBV10-2,-,TRBJ2-5,TGCGCCAGCAGGATAGCGAGGGAAGAGACCCAGTACTTC,CASRIAREETQYF
-,TRBV11-2,-,TRBJ1-4,TGTGCCAGCAGCAGCCGGTGGGGTACAACTAATGAAAAACTGTTTTTT,CASSSRWGTTNEKLFF
-,TRBV4-3,-,TRBJ1-2,TGCGCCAGCAGCCAAGCCCTGGTGAGGACAGAACCAGGCTATGGCTACACCTTC,CASSQALVRTEPGYGYTF
-,TRBV11-3,-,TRBJ1-2,TGTGCCAGCAGCTTTCAAGGTCCCGGGACAAGATCCGATGGCTACACCTTC,CASSFQGPGTRSDGYTF
-,TRBV6-5,-,TRBJ1-6,TGTGCCAGCAGTTACTCGAGAGGGTTAAGATCACCCCTCCACTTT,CASSYSRGLRSPLHF
-,TRBV29-1,many,TRBJ2-3,TGCAGCGTTCCAGGTAGCACAGATACGCAGTATTTT,CSVPGSTDTQYF
-,TRBV2,-,TRBJ1-5,TGTGCCAGCGGGGATCAGCCCCAGCATTTT,CASGDQPQHF
-,TRBV6-1,-,TRBJ2-6,TGTGCCAGCAGGGGGGAGACCCCTGGGGCCAACGTCCTGACTTTC,CASRGETPGANVLTF
TRBD1,TRBV6-5,few,TRBJ1-2,TGTGCCAGCAGTTACGACAGGGGAACCTATGGCTACACCTTC,CASSYDRGTYGYTF
TRBD1,TRBV9,few,TRBJ2-1,TGTGCCAGCAGCGTCGACAGGGGATCCTACAATGAGCAGTTCTTC,CASSVDRGSYNEQFF
-,TRBV10-3,few,TRBJ2-1,TGTGCCATCAGTGAGTTAGGGGACAATGAGCAGTTCTTC,CAISELGDNEQFF
TRBD2,TRBV18,few,TRBJ2-1,TGTGCCAGCTCTCTACTAGCGGGAGTGTACAATGAGCAGTTCTTC,CASSLLAGVYNEQFF
-,TRBV4-2,-,TRBJ2-2,TGTGCCAGCAGCCACGGGTCATTTACCGGGGAGCTGTTTTTT,CASSHGSFTGELFF
TRBD1,TRBV27,-,TRBJ2-7,TGTGCCAGCAGTAGGACAGGGGGCGAGCAGTACTTC,CASSRTGGEQYF
-,TRBV7-3,-,TRBJ2-3,TGTGCCAGCAGCATTGCTAGCACAGATACGCAGTATTTT,CASSIASTDTQYF
-,TRBV2,few,TRBJ1-4,TGTGCCAGCACCAGGGAAAATGAAAAACTGTTTTTT,CASTRENEKLFF
-,TRBV5-1,few,TRBJ2-3,TGCGCCAGCAGCCAGGACCGAGGACTCGCCACAGATACGCAGTATTTT,CASSQDRGLATDTQYF
-,TRBV9,few,TRBJ2-3,TGTGCCAGCAGCTATGGGGGGTTTAGCACAGATACGCAGTATTTT,CASSYGGFSTDTQYF
-,TRBV21-1,-,TRBJ2-3,TGTGCCAGCAGCAACCTAGCTTGGGGCCCAGATACGCAGTATTTT,CASSNLAWGPDTQYF
TRBD2,TRBV4-1,few,TRBJ2-4,TGCGCCAGCAGCTCGACTCTAGCGGGGGGGCCAAAAAACATTCAGTACTTC,CASSSTLAGGPKNIQYF
-,TRBV18,few,TRBJ2-5,TGTGCCAGCTCACCACCACAGAATAAAGAGACCCAGTACTTC,CASSPPQNKETQYF
-,TRBV6-6,few,TRBJ1-5,TGTGCCAGCAGCCGCAGGGAGGATCAGCCCCAGCATTTT,CASSRREDQPQHF
TRBD1,TRBV7-2,-,TRBJ1-4,TGTGCCAGCAGCCCTGACAGGGTTGCAACTAATGAAAAACTGTTTTTT,CASSPDRVATNEKLFF
-,TRBV4-2,few,TRBJ2-1,TGTGCCAGCAGCCAAGTCAGTGAGCAGTTCTTC,CASSQVSEQFF
-,TRBV14,few,TRBJ2-1,TGTGCCAGCAGCGAGATTCGACGGTTTTACAATGAGCAGTTCTTC,CASSEIRRFYNEQFF
TRBD1,TRBV13,few,TRBJ2-1,TGTGCCAGCAGCTTATCCGGGACAGGTGGTAGTGAGCAGTTCTTC,CASSLSGTGGSEQFF
TRBD2,TRBV9,few,TRBJ2-2,TGTGCCAGCAGCGTAGGCGGGAGGGCCATGACCGGGGAGCTGTTTTTT,CASSVGGRAMTGELFF
-,TRBV21-1,few,TRBJ2-3,TGTGCCAGCAGCAAAAAATGGGATGGAGATACGCAGTATTTT,CASSKKWDGDTQYF
-,TRBV14,-,TRBJ1-1,TGTGCCAGCAGCCTAAACACTGAAGCTTTCTTT,CASSLNTEAFF
-,TRBV7-2,-,TRBJ2-4,TGTGCCAGCAGCCCCGCGGCAGTCCTCAAAAACATTCAGTACTTC,CASSPAAVLKNIQYF
-,TRBV9,few,TRBJ1-1,TGTGCCAGCAGCTTCGGGATCCAGGGCACTGAAGCTTTCTTT,CASSFGIQGTEAFF
TRBD1,TRBV7-2,few,TRBJ2-2,TGTGCCAGCAGCCCCGGGACAGCGAACACCGGGGAGCTGTTTTTT,CASSPGTANTGELFF
-,TRBV4-1,-,TRBJ2-5,TGCGCCAGCAGCCAAGGGACTCGGCCGGAGACCCAGTACTTC,CASSQGTRPETQYF
-,TRBV7-8,few,TRBJ2-5,TGTGCCAGCAGCTCCCACGGGACCCAAACAGTTCGAGGGGAGACCCAGTACTTC,CASSSHGTQTVRGETQYF
TRBD1,TRBV6-1,-,TRBJ2-7,TGTGCCAGCAGACCCCTCACGACAGGGTTCGGCGAGCAGTACTTC,CASRPLTTGFGEQYF
-,TRBV6-1,few,TRBJ2-5,TGTGCCAGCAGTGAAGTTTGGGGACGAGAGACCCAGTACTTC,CASSEVWGRETQYF
TRBD1,TRBV6-5,few,TRBJ2-3,TGTGCCAGCAGTTACTCGGGACAGATTAGCACAGATACGCAGTATTTT,CASSYSGQISTDTQYF
TRBD1,TRBV18,-,TRBJ1-4,TGTGCCAGCTCACCGGACAGGGTGGAACTGTTTTTT,CASSPDRVELFF
-,TRBV5-1,-,TRBJ2-5,TGCGCCAGCAGCTTGCCAGAAGAGACCCAGTACTTC,CASSLPEETQYF
-,TRBV29-1,few,TRBJ1-2,TGCAGCGTCAGGTGGGGGGAGAATGGCTACACCTTC,CSVRWGENGYTF
-,TRBV9,-,TRBJ1-1,TGTGCCAGCAGCCCCCAAGGGGCAGGGTCAACTGAAGCTTTCTTT,CASSPQGAGSTEAFF
-,TRBV4-1,few,TRBJ1-2,TGCGCCAGCAGCAAAGAGGACGGTGTCTATGGCTACACCTTC,CASSKEDGVYGYTF
-,TRBV25-1,-,TRBJ1-4,TGTGCCAGCTCCCCCCGGGGGGTTAGGGAAAAACTGTTTTTT,CASSPRGVREKLFF
TRBD1,TRBV18,-,TRBJ2-5,TGTGCCAGCTCACCCGGACAGGTCTCCCTGACCCAGTACTTC,CASSPGQVSLTQYF
-,TRBV13,few,TRBJ2-3,TGTGCCAGCAGCTTATACGGGGGCAGCACAGATACGCAGTATTTT,CASSLYGGSTDTQYF
TRBD2,TRBV7-8,-,TRBJ2-1,TGTGCCAGCAGCCTGATAAGGACTAGCGGGAGAGAACAGTTCTTC,CASSLIRTSGREQFF
TRBD2,TRBV6-5,-,TRBJ2-1,TGTGCCAGCAGTATACAGTCGACTAGCATCTATGAGCAGTTCTTC,CASSIQSTSIYEQFF